This T cell receptor beta chain came from a study of CD8+CD57+ T cells in acquired aplastic anemia. Study-wide context: Isolated CD4+ and CD8+ cells, once sorted, yielded DNA averaging about 3.1 ug. Whole-study results and caveats: In common between the patients and the controls were around 29 CD8+ CDR3 sequences. CD8+ Simpson's diversity in patients was not significantly different from that in controls.

Concerning this clonotype itself: The antigen is unknown.

CDR1 and CDR2 from the germline V gene are SGHRS and YFSETQ. CDR3 length: 15 amino acids. Both TCR beta VDJ combination and CDR3 sequence profiling were carried out. Genomic DNA was the template for this profiling. One entry per CDR3 protein, called by TCRdb with MiXCR from the reads. The data show 170,000 or so distinct CDR3 sequences, with around 48% seen just once and about 30% held by the top ten. Sequencing involved patients with CD8+CD57+ cell expansion previously shown by flow cytometry. Among the patients, none had received any therapy at the time of blood sampling. The clonotype originates from a human donor with aplastic anemia. Material for sequencing was sorted CD4+, CD8+, or CD8+CD57+ T cells (not recorded which) from PBMCs. The chain couples TRBV5-1 to TRBJ1-4; 7 bases match TRBD2. TRBJ2-2 explains the end of the DNA better; the J call may be wrong. The CDR3 loop reads CASSLDGGSAGELFF. Here the CDR3 DNA reads TGCGCCAGCAGCTTGGACGGGGGGAGCGCCGGGGAGCTGTTTTTT.